The 6 T cell receptor beta chains presented below share a single source sample, sequenced in a study of cytomegalovirus exposure and HLA in healthy donors. Primers: 60 Vbeta forward and 13 Jbeta reverse. The assay was immunoSEQ multiplex PCR, and TCRdb's table has in-frame clones only and misses some. In the table there are about 37,000 clones, about 74% of which are singletons. The sequenced material came from PBMCs. The receptor source for this set is a young man in good health and CMV-seronegative.

Worth noting for this clone: Different DNA sequences within this sample yield the same CDR3. The J gene is TRBJ2-2, the V gene TRBV6-4, with a weak D call TRBD2 (6 bases). The length of the CDR3 is 13 residues. The V and J ends lost 4 bases and 3 bases respectively, with 6 bases between them. Germline CDR1 is MRHNA and CDR2 is SNTAGT. DNA for the CDR3: TGTGCCAGCAGTGCGGGGGACACCGGGGAGCTGTTTTTT. It encodes CASSAGDTGELFF.

This clone was seen only once. The chain couples TRBV7-7 to TRBJ2-5, with TRBD1 identical over 9 bases. Germline CDR1 reads SSHAT; CDR2 reads FNYEAQ (reference sequence). V lost 5 bases to trimming and J lost 4 bases; unmatched junction nucleotides: 2. The CDR3 runs to 13 residues. Here the CDR3 reads CASSRQGVETQYF. In nucleotides, the CDR3 is TGTGCCAGCAGCCGACAGGGGGTAGAGACCCAGTACTTC.

V gene TRBV5-1 combines with J gene TRBJ1-1; D perhaps matches TRBD1 (5 bases). Deletions cut 1 base from V and 1 base from J, with 5 bases between. This CDR3 comprises 13 residues. Per germline, CDR1 SGHRS and CDR2 YFSETQ. CDR3 amino acids: CASSLRGNTEAFF. CDR3 sequence (DNA): TGCGCCAGCAGCTTGAGGGGGAACACTGAAGCTTTCTTT.

The rearrangement links TRBV7-9 to TRBJ1-1; weak D call: TRBD1 (5 bases). V dropped 7 bases and J dropped 4 bases, with 13 bases sitting between them. The CDR3 runs 13 residues. Germline-derived CDR1 and CDR2 are SEHNR and FQNEAQ (reference sequence). CDR3 in DNA: TGTGCCAGCAAGCTGGGGGAGGGCACTGAAGCTTTCTTT. Translation: CASKLGEGTEAFF. Looking up the rest from reference TRBV7-9 and TRBJ1-1 gives the full variable domain: DTGVSQNPRHKITKRGQNVTFRCDPISEHNRLYWYRQTLGQGPEFLTYFQNEAQLEKSRLLSDRFSAERPKGSFSTLEIQRTEQGDSAMYLCASKLGEGTEAFFGQGTRLTVV.

This clone appeared a few times. V usage is TRBV6-1 and J usage is TRBJ1-2; TRBD1 might be the D (5 bases). Germline V CDR1 and CDR2: MNHNS, SASEGT. There are 13 residues in the CDR3. Trimming took off 4 bases at V and 3 bases at J, with 9 bases between the two ends. CDR3 nucleotide sequence: TGTGCCAGCAGTGCAGACAGAGACTATGGCTACACCTTC. This gives the protein CASSADRDYGYTF.

The rearrangement links TRBV5-6 to TRBJ2-7; 7 positions match TRBD2. V was pared by 4 bases and J by 7 bases, with 14 bases of the junction left unmatched. The CDR3 loop spans 15 amino acids. Germline CDR1 SGHDT, CDR2 YYEEEE. CDR3 loop: CASSLGGLGLLEQYF. As DNA, the CDR3 is TGTGCCAGCAGCCTGGGAGGACTAGGACTGCTGGAGCAGTACTTC.